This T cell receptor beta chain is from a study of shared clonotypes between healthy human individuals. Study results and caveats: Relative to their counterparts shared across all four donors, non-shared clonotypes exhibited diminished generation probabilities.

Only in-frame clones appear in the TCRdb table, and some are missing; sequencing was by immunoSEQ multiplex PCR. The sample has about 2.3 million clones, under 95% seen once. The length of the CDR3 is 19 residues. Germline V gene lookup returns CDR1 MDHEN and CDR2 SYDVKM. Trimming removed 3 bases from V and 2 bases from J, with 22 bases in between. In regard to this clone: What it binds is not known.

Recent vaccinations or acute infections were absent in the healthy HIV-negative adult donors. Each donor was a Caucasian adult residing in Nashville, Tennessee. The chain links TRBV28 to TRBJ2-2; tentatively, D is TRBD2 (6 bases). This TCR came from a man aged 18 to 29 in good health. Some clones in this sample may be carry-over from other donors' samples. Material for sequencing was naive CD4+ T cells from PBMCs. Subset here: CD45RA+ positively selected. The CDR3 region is CASSFLEGQRQYNTGELFF. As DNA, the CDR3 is TGTGCCAGCAGTTTTTTGGAGGGCCAACGTCAATATAACACCGGGGAGCTGTTTTTT.